These T cell receptor beta chains were read from a single sample in a study of shared clonotypes between healthy human individuals. Measured with immunoSEQ multiplex PCR; TCRdb has only the in-frame clones, and not every one. Here the sample spans about 980,000 clones, over 75% being singletons. What was sequenced was memory CD4+ T cells sorted from blood. The receptor set was obtained from a man younger than 35 in good health. Each CDR3 is given with its conserved first and last residue. Not all rows give a size; the values are once, few, many and, for expanded clones, a class.

size	V	J	CDR3
-	TRBV28	TRBJ2-4	CASSPAGLAGGGNIQYF
-	TRBV28	TRBJ2-7	CASRAARVWDYEQYF
-	TRBV6-1	TRBJ2-5	CASSYGETQYF
-	TRBV15	TRBJ2-3	CATSRGRGQGTDTQYF
-	TRBV14	TRBJ2-7	CASSPLDRGEQYF
-	TRBV4-1	TRBJ2-6	CASSPPGQGASGANVLTF
-	TRBV19	TRBJ1-1	CASSPTGMNTEAFF
-	TRBV7-2	TRBJ2-7	CASSFTGGVYEQYF
-	TRBV18	TRBJ2-7	CASSPPAGVGEQYF
-	TRBV4-1	TRBJ2-7	CASSYPQRDRGGVQYF
few	TRBV28	TRBJ2-3	CASSSLSGPENLHREYF
-	TRBV21-1	TRBJ2-1	CASSKARRTGGPYNEQFF
-	TRBV18	TRBJ1-4	CASSPRPGDQLFF
-	TRBV20-1	TRBJ1-2	CSAKTWVYTF
-	TRBV30	TRBJ1-5	CAWGSGNQPQHF
-	TRBV2	TRBJ2-2	CASREPGELFF
once	TRBV11-2	TRBJ2-2	CASIRASGYTGELFF
-	TRBV2	TRBJ1-5	CASCAGPNQPQHF
-	TRBV30	TRBJ1-1	CAWSGQGGTEAFF
-	TRBV10-3	TRBJ2-3	CAIRRTSGGGSTDTQYF
few	TRBV18	TRBJ1-6	CASSPTTGGNSPLHF
-	TRBV6-1	TRBJ2-7	CASSGAGQGAYEQYF
-	TRBV10-1	TRBJ2-3	CASSEWATLEGTDTQYF
many	TRBV15	TRBJ2-5	CATSRDVGTQYF
-	TRBV19	TRBJ1-5	CASSIEGYNQPQHF
-	TRBV7-2	TRBJ2-5	CASSLGEGQETQYF
-	TRBV11-2	TRBJ1-4	CASSFQGAELFF
-	TRBV28	TRBJ2-3	CASRAETVGSDTQYF
-	TRBV19	TRBJ2-7	CASSIAMGAIDEQYF
-	TRBV2	TRBJ2-7	CADSLSGGYEQYF
-	TRBV10-3	TRBJ2-5	CAISNSGQETQYF
-	TRBV7-2	TRBJ1-6	CASSLWQGAVSPLHF
once	TRBV10-3	TRBJ1-2	CATTRDRGEGYTF
-	TRBV28	TRBJ1-6	CASSLVQSPLHF
-	TRBV5-1	TRBJ2-5	CASSPGTAGQETQYF
-	TRBV19	TRBJ1-3	CASKEFSGNTIYF
once	TRBV29-1	TRBJ2-5	CSVEGGSQTQYF
-	TRBV25-1	TRBJ2-5	CASSEYSRGREETQYF
-	TRBV7-2	TRBJ1-2	CASSPEAGQGYGYTF
-	TRBV5-1	TRBJ2-3	CASSPRLSGGPGDTQYF
-	TRBV28	TRBJ2-1	CASSSGTSFLSSFF
-	TRBV11-2	TRBJ2-3	CASSLFTDTQYF
many	TRBV28	TRBJ1-6	CASCTGGWGYNSPLHF
-	TRBV2	TRBJ1-5	CASNRDRDQPQHF
-	TRBV18	TRBJ2-5	CASSPRAGGNQETQYF
-	TRBV30	TRBJ1-3	CAQVPGQGLGNTIYF
-	TRBV9	TRBJ2-7	CASSGKMWDGEQYF
-	TRBV7-2	TRBJ2-1	CASSLAAGGPSYNEQFF
-	TRBV7-2	TRBJ2-7	CASSLARGYYEQYF
-	TRBV15	TRBJ1-2	CATSRDRQGGGYTF
-	TRBV7-2	TRBJ2-7	CASSPGRYYEQYF
-	TRBV11-2	TRBJ2-2	CASSLDRGPPTGELFF
once	TRBV5-1	TRBJ1-3	CASRVEGAAGNTIYF
-	TRBV6-4	TRBJ2-5	CASSDSPGGKTQYF